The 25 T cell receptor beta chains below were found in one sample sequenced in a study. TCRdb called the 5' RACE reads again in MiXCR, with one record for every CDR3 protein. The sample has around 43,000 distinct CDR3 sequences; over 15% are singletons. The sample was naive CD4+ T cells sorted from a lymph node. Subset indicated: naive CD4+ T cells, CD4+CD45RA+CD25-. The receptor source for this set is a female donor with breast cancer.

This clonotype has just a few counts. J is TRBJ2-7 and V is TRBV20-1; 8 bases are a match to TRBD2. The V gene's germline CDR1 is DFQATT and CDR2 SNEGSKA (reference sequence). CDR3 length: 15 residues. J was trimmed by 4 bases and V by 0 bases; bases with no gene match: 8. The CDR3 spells CSARDLAGGPYEQYF. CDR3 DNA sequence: TGCAGTGCTAGAGATCTGGCGGGAGGCCCATACGAGCAGTACTTC.

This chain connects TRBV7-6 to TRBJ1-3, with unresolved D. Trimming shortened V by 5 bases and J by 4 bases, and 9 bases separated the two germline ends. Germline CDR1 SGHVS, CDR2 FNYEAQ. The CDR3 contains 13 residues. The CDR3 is CASSRSRGNTIYF. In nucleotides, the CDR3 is TGTGCCAGCAGCAGATCTAGGGGAAACACCATATATTTT.

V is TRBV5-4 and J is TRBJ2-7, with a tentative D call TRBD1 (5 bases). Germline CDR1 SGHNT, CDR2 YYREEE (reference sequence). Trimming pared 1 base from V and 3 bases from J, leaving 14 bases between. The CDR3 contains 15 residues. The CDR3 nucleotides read TGTGCCAGCAGCTTGTTAGCAGGGCAGAGCTACGAGCAGTACTTC. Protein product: CASSLLAGQSYEQYF.

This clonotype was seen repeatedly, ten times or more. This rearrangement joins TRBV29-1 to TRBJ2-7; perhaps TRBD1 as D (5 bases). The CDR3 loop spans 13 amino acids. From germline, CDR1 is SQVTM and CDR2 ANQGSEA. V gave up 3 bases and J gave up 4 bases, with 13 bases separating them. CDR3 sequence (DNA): TGCAGCGTTGACGGCCAGGGTAGGTACGAGCAGTACTTC. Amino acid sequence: CSVDGQGRYEQYF.

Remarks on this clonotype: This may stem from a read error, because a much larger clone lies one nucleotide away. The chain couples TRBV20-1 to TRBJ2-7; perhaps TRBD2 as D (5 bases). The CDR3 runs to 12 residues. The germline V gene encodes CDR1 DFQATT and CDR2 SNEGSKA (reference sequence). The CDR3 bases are TGCATTGCTAGCCAAACTTCCTACGAGCAGTACTTC. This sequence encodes CIASQTSYEQYF.

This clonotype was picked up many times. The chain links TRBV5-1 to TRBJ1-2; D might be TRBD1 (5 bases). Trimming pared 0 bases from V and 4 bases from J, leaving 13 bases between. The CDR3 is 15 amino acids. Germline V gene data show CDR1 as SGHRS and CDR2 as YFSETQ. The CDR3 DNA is TGCGCCAGCAGCTTGGGGACACGAGGGGCCTATGGCTACACCTTC. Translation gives CASSLGTRGAYGYTF.

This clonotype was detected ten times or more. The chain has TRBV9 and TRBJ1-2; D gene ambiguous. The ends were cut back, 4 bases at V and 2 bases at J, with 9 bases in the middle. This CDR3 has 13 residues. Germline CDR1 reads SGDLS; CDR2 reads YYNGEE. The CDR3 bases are TGTGCCAGCAGCATCGACCACAACTATGGCTACACCTTC. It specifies CASSIDHNYGYTF.

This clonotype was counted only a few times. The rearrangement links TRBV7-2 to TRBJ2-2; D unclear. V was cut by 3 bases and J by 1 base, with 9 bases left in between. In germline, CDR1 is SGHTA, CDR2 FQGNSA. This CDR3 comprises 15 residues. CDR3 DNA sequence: TGTGCCAGCAGCTTGAATCCCGGGAACACCGGGGAGCTGTTTTTT. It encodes CASSLNPGNTGELFF.

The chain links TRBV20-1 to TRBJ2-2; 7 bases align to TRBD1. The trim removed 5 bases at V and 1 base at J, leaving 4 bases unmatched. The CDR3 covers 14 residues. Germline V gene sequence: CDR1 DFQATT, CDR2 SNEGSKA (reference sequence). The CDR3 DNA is TGCAGTGCTTACAGGGGAAGGAACACCGGGGAGCTGTTTTTT. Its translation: CSAYRGRNTGELFF.

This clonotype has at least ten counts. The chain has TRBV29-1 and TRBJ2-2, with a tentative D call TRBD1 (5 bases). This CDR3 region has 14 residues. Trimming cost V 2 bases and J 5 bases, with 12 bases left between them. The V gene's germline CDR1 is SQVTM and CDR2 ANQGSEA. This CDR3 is CSVESSGQTGELFF. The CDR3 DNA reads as TGCAGCGTTGAATCTTCAGGGCAGACCGGGGAGCTGTTTTTT.

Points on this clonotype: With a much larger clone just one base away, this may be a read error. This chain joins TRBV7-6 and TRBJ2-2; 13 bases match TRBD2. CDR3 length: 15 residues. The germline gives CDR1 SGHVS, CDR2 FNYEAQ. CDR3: CASRPGLAGSGGLFF. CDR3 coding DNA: TGTGCCAGCCGACCGGGACTAGCGGGATCCGGGGGGCTGTTTTTT. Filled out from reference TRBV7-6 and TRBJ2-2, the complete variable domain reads GAGVSQSPRYKVTKRGQDVALRCDPISGHVSLYWYRQALGQGPEFLTYFNYEAQQDKSGLPNDRFSAERPEGSISTLTIQRTEQRDSAMYRCASRPGLAGSGGLFFGEGSRLTVL.

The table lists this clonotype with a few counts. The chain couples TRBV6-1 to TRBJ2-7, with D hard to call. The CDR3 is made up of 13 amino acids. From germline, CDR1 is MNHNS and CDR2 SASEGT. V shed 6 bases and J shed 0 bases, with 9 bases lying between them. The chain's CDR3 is CASRRTGSYEQYF. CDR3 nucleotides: TGTGCCAGCAGGAGAACCGGCTCCTACGAGCAGTACTTC.

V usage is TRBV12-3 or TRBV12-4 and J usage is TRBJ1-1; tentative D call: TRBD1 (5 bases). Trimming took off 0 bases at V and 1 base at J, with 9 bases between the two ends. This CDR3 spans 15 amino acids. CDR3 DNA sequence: TGTGCCAGCAGTTTAGCGCGGGGGACGAACACTGAAGCTTTCTTT. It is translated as CASSLARGTNTEAFF.

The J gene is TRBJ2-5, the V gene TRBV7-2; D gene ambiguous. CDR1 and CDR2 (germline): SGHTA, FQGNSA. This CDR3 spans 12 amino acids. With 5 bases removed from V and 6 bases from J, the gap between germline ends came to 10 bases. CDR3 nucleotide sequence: TGTGCCAGCAGCCCCGGGTCACAGACCCAGTACTTC. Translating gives CASSPGSQTQYF.

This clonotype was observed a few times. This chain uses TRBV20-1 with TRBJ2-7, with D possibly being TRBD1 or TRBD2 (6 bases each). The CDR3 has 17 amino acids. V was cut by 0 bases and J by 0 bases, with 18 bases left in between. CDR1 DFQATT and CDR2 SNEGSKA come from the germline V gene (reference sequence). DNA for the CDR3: TGCAGTGCTAGAGATCAGAAGAGGGGGGACGACTCCTACGAGCAGTACTTC. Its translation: CSARDQKRGDDSYEQYF.

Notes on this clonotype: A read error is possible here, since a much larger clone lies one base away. The CDR3 reads CAGSRPGQYANTQYF. DNA of the CDR3: TGTGCCGGCAGCAGGCCGGGACAGTACGCAAATACGCAGTATTTT. The chain is built from TRBV5-6 and TRBJ2-3, with 7 bases lining up with TRBD1. Looked up from germline, CDR1 is SGHDT and CDR2 is YYEEEE. The CDR3 runs 15 residues.

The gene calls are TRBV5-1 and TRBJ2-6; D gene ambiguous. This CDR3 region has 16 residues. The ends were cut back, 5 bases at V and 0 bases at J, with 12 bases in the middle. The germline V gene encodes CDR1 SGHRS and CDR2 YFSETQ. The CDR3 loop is CASRNLLSSGANVLTF. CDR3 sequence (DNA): TGCGCCAGCAGGAACTTATTAAGCTCTGGGGCCAACGTCCTGACTTTC.

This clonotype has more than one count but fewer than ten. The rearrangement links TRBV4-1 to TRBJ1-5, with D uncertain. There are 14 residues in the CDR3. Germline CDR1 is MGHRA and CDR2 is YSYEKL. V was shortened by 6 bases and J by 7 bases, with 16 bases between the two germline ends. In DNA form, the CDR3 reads TGCGCCAGCAGTCTCGATACGGGCGACCAGCCCCAGCATTTT. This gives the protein CASSLDTGDQPQHF.

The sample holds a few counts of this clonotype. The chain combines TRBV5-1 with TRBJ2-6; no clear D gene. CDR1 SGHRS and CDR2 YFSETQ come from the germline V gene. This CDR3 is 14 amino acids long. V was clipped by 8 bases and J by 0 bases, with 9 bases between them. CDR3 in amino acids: CASQQNSGANVLTF. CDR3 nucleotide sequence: TGCGCCAGTCAACAGAACTCTGGGGCCAACGTCCTGACTTTC.

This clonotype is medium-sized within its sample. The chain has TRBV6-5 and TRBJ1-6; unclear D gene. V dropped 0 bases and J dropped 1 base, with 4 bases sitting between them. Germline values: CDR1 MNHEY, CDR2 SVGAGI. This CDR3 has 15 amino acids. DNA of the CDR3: TGTGCCAGCAGTTACTCGCAGTCCTATAATTCACCCCTCCACTTT. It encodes CASSYSQSYNSPLHF.

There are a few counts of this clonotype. The CDR3 loop is CASSQGVFPPGELFF. As DNA, the CDR3 is TGTGCCAGCAGCCAAGGCGTCTTCCCGCCCGGGGAGCTGTTTTTT. The J gene is TRBJ2-2, the V gene TRBV3-1; no clear D gene. V lost 1 base and J lost 6, with 12 bases in between. CDR3 length: 15 amino acids. Germline V gene sequence: CDR1 LGHDT, CDR2 YNNKEL (reference sequence).

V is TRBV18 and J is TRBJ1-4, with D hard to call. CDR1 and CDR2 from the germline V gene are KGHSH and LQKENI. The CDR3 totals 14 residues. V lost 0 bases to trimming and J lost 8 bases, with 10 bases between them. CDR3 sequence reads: CASSPPSGSEKLFF. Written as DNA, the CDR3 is TGTGCCAGCTCACCACCGTCCGGGAGCGAAAAACTGTTTTTT.

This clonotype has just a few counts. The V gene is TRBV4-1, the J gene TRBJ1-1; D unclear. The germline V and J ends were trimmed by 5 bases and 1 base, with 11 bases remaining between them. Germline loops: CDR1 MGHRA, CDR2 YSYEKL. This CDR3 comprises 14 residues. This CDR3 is CASSSTPANTEAFF. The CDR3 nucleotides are TGCGCCAGCAGCTCCACTCCAGCGAACACTGAAGCTTTCTTT.

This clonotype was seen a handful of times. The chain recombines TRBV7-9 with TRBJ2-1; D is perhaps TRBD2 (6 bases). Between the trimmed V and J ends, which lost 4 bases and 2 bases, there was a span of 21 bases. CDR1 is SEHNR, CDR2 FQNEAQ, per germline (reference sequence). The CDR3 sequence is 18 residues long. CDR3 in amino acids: CASSSPDGGGLPYNEQFF. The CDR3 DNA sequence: TGTGCCAGCAGCTCCCCCGATGGCGGAGGGTTGCCCTACAATGAGCAGTTCTTC.

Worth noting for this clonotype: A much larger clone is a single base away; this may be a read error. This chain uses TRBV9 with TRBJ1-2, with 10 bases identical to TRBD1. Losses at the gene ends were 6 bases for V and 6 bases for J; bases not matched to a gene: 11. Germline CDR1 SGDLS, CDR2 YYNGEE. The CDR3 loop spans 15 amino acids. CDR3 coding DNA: TGTGCCAGCAACGACCCGGGACAGGGGAGGAATGGCTACACCTTC. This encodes CASNDPGQGRNGYTF. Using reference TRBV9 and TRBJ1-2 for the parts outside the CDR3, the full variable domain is DSGVTQTPKHLITATGQRVTLRCSPRSGDLSVYWYQQSLDQGLQFLIQYYNGEERAKGNILERFSAQQFPDLHSELNLSSLELGDSALYFCASNDPGQGRNGYTFGSGTRLTVV.